This T cell receptor (beta chain) was sequenced in a study of blood T cell repertoires in COVID-19. Study at large: Both acute and convalescent COVID-19 samples were obtained from the United States, Italy and Spain.

Original methodology: Quantification of nucleated cells was approximated via reference gene primer amplification. The data were produced by immunoSEQ multiplex PCR, yet TCRdb's version contains in-frame clones alone and is incomplete. V, J and clone size are those of that table, while D and trimming were read from the DNA. This sample has about 120,000 clones, with around 81% found just once. The V gene end was trimmed by 6 bases and the J gene end by 3 bases; junction bases not matched to a gene: 7. Germline loops: CDR1 WSHSY, CDR2 SAAADI. The length of the CDR3 is 14 residues. This clone came up a few times.

Sequenced sample: peripheral blood. The V and J genes are TRBV10-2 and TRBJ1-2; 7 nucleotides match TRBD1. The clonotype was recovered from a man younger than 40 with COVID-19, enrolled during active disease. The CDR3 reads CASRNDRDYYGYTF. Written as DNA, the CDR3 is TGCGCCAGCAGGAACGACAGGGATTACTATGGCTACACCTTC.